This T cell receptor beta chain was profiled in a study of blood T cell repertoires in COVID-19. Across the study: Collection of acute and convalescent COVID-19 samples took place in the United States, Italy and Spain.

V was shortened by 5 bases and J by 2 bases, with 15 bases between the two germline ends. Germline CDR1 is KGHSH and CDR2 is LQKENI. This CDR3 region has 15 residues. At least ten counts were recorded for this clone. As originally analysed: Reference gene primer amplification gave nucleated cell count estimates. Libraries were prepared by immunoSEQ multiplex PCR; TCRdb keeps only in-frame clonotypes and omits some of them. V, J and clone size are those of that table, while D and trimming were read from the DNA. This table holds about 190,000 clones, approximately 73% found once. V is TRBV18 and J is TRBJ1-1; D is ambiguous. Sequencing was carried out using PBMCs or T cells enriched from blood (not recorded which). The receptor was isolated from a woman aged 50 to 65 with acute COVID-19. The CDR3 DNA follows: TGTGCCAGCTCATCTGGCCAAACCTCAAACACTGAAGCTTTCTTT. Its protein is CASSSGQTSNTEAFF.